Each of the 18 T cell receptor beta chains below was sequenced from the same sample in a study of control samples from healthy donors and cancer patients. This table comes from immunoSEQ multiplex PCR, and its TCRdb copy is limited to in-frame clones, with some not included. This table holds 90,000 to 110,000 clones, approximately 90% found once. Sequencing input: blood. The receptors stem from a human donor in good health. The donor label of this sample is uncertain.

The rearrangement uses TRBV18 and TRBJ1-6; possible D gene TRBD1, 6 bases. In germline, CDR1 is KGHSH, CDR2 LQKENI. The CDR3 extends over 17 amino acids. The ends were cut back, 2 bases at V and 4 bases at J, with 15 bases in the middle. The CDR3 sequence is CASSPWADSPYNSPLHF. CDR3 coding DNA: TGTGCCAGCTCACCATGGGCGGACAGCCCTTATAATTCACCCCTCCACTTT. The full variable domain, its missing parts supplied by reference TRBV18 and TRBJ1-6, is NAGVMQNPRHLVRRRGQEARLRCSPMKGHSHVYWYRQLPEEGLKFMVYLQKENIIDESGMPKERFSAEFPKEGPSILRIQQVVRGDSAAYFCASSPWADSPYNSPLHFGNGTRLTVT.

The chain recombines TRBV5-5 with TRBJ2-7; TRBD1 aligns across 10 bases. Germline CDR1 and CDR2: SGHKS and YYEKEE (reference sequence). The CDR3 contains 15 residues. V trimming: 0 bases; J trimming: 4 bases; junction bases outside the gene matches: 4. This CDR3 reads CASSLEGQGWYEQYF. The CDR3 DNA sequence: TGTGCCAGCAGCTTGGAGGGACAGGGGTGGTACGAGCAGTACTTC.

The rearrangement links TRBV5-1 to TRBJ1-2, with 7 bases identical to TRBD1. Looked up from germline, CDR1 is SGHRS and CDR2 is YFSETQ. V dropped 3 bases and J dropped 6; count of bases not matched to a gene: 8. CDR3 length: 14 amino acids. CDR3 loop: CASSYNQGVNGYTF. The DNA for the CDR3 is TGCGCCAGCAGCTACAACCAGGGGGTGAATGGCTACACCTTC.

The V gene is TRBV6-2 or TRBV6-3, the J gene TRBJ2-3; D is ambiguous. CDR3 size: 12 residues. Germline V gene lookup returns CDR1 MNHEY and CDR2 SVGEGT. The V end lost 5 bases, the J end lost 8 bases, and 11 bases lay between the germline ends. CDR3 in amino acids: CASSTTAGTQYF. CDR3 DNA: TGTGCCAGCAGTACAACAGCCGGTACGCAGTATTTT.

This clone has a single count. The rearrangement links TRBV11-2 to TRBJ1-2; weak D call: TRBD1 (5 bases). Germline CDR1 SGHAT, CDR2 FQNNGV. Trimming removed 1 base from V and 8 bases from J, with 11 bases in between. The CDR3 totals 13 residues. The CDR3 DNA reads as TGTGCCAGCAGCTTAGGACTAGGGGAGGGCTACACCTTC. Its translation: CASSLGLGEGYTF.

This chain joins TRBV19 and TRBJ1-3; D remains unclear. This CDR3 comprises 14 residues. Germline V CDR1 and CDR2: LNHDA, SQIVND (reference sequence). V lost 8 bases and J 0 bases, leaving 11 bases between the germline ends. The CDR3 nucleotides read TGTGCCAGTGGCTATTCTGTCTCTGGAAACACCATATATTTT. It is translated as CASGYSVSGNTIYF.

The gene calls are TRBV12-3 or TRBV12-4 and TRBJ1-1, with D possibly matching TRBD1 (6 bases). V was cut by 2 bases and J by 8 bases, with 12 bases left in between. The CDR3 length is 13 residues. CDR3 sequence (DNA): TGTGCCAGCAGTTTATCTGGGGGCGGAGAAGCTTTCTTT. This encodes CASSLSGGGEAFF.

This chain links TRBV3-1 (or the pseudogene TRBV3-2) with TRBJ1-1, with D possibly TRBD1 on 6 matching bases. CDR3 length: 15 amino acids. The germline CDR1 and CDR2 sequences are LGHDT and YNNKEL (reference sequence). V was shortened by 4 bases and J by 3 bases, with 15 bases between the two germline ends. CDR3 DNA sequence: TGTGCCAGCAGCCGGACAGACCGATCCGACACTGAAGCTTTCTTT. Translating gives CASSRTDRSDTEAFF.

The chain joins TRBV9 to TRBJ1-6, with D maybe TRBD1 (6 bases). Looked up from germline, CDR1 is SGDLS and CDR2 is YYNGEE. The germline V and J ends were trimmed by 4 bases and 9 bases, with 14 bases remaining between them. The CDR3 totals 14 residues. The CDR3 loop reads CASSLTGPGSPLHF. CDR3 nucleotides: TGTGCCAGCAGCTTAACAGGGCCGGGTTCACCCCTCCACTTT. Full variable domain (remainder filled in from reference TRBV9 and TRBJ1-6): DSGVTQTPKHLITATGQRVTLRCSPRSGDLSVYWYQQSLDQGLQFLIQYYNGEERAKGNILERFSAQQFPDLHSELNLSSLELGDSALYFCASSLTGPGSPLHFGNGTRLTVT.

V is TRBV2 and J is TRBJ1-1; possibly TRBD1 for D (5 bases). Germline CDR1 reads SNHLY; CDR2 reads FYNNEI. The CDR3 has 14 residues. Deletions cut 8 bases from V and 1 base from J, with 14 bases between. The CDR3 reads CASCNRDSNTEAFF. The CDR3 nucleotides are TGTGCCAGCTGTAACCGGGACTCGAACACTGAAGCTTTCTTT.

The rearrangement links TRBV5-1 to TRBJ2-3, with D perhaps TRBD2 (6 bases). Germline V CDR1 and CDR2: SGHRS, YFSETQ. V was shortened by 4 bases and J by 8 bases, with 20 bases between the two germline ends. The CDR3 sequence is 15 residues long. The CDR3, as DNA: TGCGCCAGCAGCGACCCGACTAGGCAAAGGGGTACGCAGTATTTT. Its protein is CASSDPTRQRGTQYF. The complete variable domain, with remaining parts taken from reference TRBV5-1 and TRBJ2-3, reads KAGVTQTPRYLIKTRGQQVTLSCSPISGHRSVSWYQQTPGQGLQFLFEYFSETQRNKGNFPGRFSGRQFSNSRSEMNVSTLELGDSALYLCASSDPTRQRGTQYFGPGTRLTVL.

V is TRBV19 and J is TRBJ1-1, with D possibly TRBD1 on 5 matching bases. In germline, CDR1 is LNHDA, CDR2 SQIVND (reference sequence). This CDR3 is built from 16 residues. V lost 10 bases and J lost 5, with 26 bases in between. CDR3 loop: CATKGVGVRSWTEAFF. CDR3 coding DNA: TGTGCCACAAAGGGCGTAGGGGTTCGCTCGTGGACTGAAGCTTTCTTT.

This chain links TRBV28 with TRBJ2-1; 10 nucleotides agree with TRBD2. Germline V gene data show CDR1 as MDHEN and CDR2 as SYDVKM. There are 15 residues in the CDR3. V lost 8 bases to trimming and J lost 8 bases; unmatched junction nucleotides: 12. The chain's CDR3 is CASVLRLAGKDEQFF. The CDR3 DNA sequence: TGTGCCAGCGTGCTTAGACTAGCGGGTAAGGATGAGCAGTTCTTC.

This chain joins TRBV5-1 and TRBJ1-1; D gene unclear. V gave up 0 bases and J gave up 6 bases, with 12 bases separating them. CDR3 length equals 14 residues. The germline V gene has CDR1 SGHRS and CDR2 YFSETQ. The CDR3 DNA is TGCGCCAGCAGCTTGGGTCACCCGGACGCTGAAGCTTTCTTT. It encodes CASSLGHPDAEAFF.

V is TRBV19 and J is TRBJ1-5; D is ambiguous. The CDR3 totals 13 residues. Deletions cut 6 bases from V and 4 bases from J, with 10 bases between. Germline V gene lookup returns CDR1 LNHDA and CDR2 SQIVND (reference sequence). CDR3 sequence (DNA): TGTGCCAGTAGACCCGGGCCAAATCAGCCCCAGCATTTT. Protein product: CASRPGPNQPQHF. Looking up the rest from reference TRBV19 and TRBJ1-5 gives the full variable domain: DGGITQSPKYLFRKEGQNVTLSCEQNLNHDAMYWYRQDPGQGLRLIYYSQIVNDFQKGDIAEGYSVSREKKESFPLTVTSAQKNPTAFYLCASRPGPNQPQHFGDGTRLSIL.

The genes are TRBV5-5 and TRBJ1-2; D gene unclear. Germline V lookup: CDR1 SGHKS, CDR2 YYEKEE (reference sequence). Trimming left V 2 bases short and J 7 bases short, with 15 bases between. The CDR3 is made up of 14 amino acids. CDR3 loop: CASSFQVTGGGYTF. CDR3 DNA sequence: TGTGCCAGCAGCTTTCAGGTGACGGGAGGTGGCTACACCTTC. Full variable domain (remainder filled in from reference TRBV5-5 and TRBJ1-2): DAGVTQSPTHLIKTRGQQVTLRCSPISGHKSVSWYQQVLGQGPQFIFQYYEKEERGRGNFPDRFSARQFPNYSSELNVNALLLGDSALYLCASSFQVTGGGYTFGSGTRLTVV.

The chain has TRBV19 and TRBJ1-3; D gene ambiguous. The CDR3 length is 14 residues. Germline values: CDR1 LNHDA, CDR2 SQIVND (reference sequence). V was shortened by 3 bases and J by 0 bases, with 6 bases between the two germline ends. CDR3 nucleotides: TGTGCCAGTAGTATGACCAGCTCTGGAAACACCATATATTTT. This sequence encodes CASSMTSSGNTIYF. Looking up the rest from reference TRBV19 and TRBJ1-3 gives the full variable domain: DGGITQSPKYLFRKEGQNVTLSCEQNLNHDAMYWYRQDPGQGLRLIYYSQIVNDFQKGDIAEGYSVSREKKESFPLTVTSAQKNPTAFYLCASSMTSSGNTIYFGEGSWLTVV.

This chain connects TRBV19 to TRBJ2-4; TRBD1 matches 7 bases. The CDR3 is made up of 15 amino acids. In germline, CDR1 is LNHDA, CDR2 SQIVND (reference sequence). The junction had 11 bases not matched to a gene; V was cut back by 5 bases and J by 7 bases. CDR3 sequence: CASSDSGQERNIQYF. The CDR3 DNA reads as TGTGCCAGTAGTGACTCCGGACAGGAAAGGAACATTCAGTACTTC.